The clone carrying this TCR beta chain was picked up a small number of times. The antigen remains undetermined. With the read ending 3 residues before the CDR3 end, the germline J gene is used to fill in that end. Germline CDR1 SGHDN, CDR2 FVKESK. The J segment lost 5 bases and the V segment lost 2 bases, leaving 13 bases of the junction unmatched. The CDR3 contains 18 residues. This record comes from a study of T cell clonality in common variable immunodeficiency. Findings of the study overall: Links between repertoire features and CVID complications were heterogeneity-limited. Compared with controls, CVID subjects had fewer shared TCRbeta clones. CVID subjects showed higher TCRbeta clonality than healthy controls.

Heparinized whole blood, 5 to 8 ml, came from each donor. Sequenced by immunoSEQ multiplex PCR; TCRdb stores in-frame clones only, minus some. The sample shows approximately 51,000 clones, none of them appearing just once. This TCR was sampled from a person aged 18 to 75 in good health. Sample: peripheral blood mononuclear cells. V gene TRBV14 combines with J gene TRBJ2-5; 11 bases align to TRBD2. Incomplete CDR3 DNA: TGTGCCAGCAGCCAAAGTCGGGGAAGGGCTAGCGGGAGGGAGACC. Protein sequence: CASSQSRGRASGRET. The CDR3 as a whole reads CASSQSRGRASGRETQYF.